This T cell receptor (beta chain) was identified during a study of T cell changes during pregnancy in multiple sclerosis. The CDR3 sequence is 17 residues long. Trimming took 0 bases from V and 0 from J, leaving 12 bases between them. CDR1 is ENHRY and CDR2 is SYGVKD in the germline V gene. Clones were sequenced by immunoSEQ multiplex PCR, and TCRdb holds only the in-frame ones, with some missing. The sample holds fewer than 60,000 clones, about 92% seen once. This chain links TRBV10-3 with TRBJ2-1; perhaps TRBD2 as D (5 bases). This specimen consisted of peripheral blood, obtained in the third trimester of pregnancy. This clonotype originated in a female donor in good health, enrolled as a control in a pregnancy study. The CDR3 here is CAISESGRVSSYNEQFF. CDR3 DNA sequence: TGTGCCATCAGTGAGTCAGGGCGGGTGAGCTCCTACAATGAGCAGTTCTTC.